These T cell receptor beta chains were read from a single sample in a study of blood T cells in healthy people across ages. Using its own MiXCR run on the 5' RACE reads, TCRdb lists one record per CDR3 protein. Among roughly 2 million distinct CDR3 sequences, just under 50% were seen once, and the ten largest hold around 2.1%. Material for sequencing was blood. The receptors shown here come from a middle-aged woman in good health. The CDR3 runs from the conserved cysteine through the conserved F or W. D genes are given only for firm matches. Clone size appears in some rows only: once, few, many, or a class for an expanded clone.

NA,NA,TRBJ1-5,TRBV5-1,14,CASSARWENQPQHF,TGCGCCAGCAGCGCCCGGTGGGAGAATCAGCCCCAGCATTTT
NA,NA,TRBJ1-1,TRBV20-1,13,CSAGQGVATEAFF,TGCAGTGCTGGCCAAGGGGTGGCCACTGAAGCTTTCTTT
NA,NA,TRBJ2-7,TRBV9,14,CASSVVDGSYEQYF,TGTGCCAGCAGCGTAGTGGACGGCTCCTACGAGCAGTACTTC
NA,NA,TRBJ2-1,TRBV20-1,11,CSASEGTKQFF,TGCAGTGCTAGCGAAGGTACCAAGCAGTTCTTC
NA,NA,TRBJ2-3,TRBV12-3/TRBV12-4,15,CASSYRPTSTDTQYF,TGTGCCAGCAGTTATCGGCCGACTAGCACAGATACGCAGTATTTT
TRBD2,NA,TRBJ2-3,TRBV7-2,16,CASCSGLAGVLDTQYF,TGTGCCAGCTGCAGCGGACTAGCGGGGGTATTAGATACGCAGTATTTT
TRBD2,few,TRBJ2-5,TRBV10-3,14,CAISALGRLETQYF,TGTGCCATCAGTGCCCTCGGGAGGCTAGAGACCCAGTACTTC
NA,few,TRBJ2-5,TRBV6-5,13,CASSLSFGETQYF,TGTGCCAGCAGTTTAAGCTTCGGGGAGACCCAGTACTTC
TRBD1,few,TRBJ2-1,TRBV12-3/TRBV12-4,15,CASSYRGVSYNEQFF,TGTGCCAGCAGTTACAGGGGTGTGTCCTACAATGAGCAGTTCTTC
TRBD2,NA,TRBJ2-1,TRBV6-2/TRBV6-3,19,CASSPNIGLAGRSYNEQFF,TGTGCCAGCAGTCCTAATATCGGACTAGCGGGGCGCTCCTACAATGAGCAGTTCTTC
NA,NA,TRBJ1-2,TRBV6-5,15,CASRVGRASMYGYTF,TGTGCCAGCAGGGTGGGCAGGGCCAGTATGTATGGCTACACCTTC
TRBD2,NA,TRBJ2-3,TRBV15,13,CAASRGGGDTQYF,TGTGCCGCCAGCAGAGGCGGGGGAGATACGCAGTATTTT
TRBD2,few,TRBJ2-3,TRBV20-1,14,CSAISGGLTDTQYF,TGCAGTGCTATTAGCGGGGGGCTCACAGATACGCAGTATTTT
NA,NA,TRBJ2-3,TRBV7-2,14,CASSLVLQRDTQYF,TGTGCCAGCAGCTTAGTGTTGCAAAGGGATACGCAGTATTTT
TRBD1,few,TRBJ2-5,TRBV6-2/TRBV6-3,13,CASSKGTVGTQYF,TGTGCCAGCAGTAAAGGGACAGTCGGGACCCAGTACTTC
NA,NA,TRBJ2-5,TRBV14,14,CASSPDYTRQTQYF,TGTGCCAGCAGCCCGGACTACACAAGACAGACCCAGTACTTC
NA,NA,TRBJ1-2,TRBV6-5,14,CASSYSSGRYGYTF,TGTGCCAGCAGTTACTCCTCGGGCAGATATGGCTACACCTTC
NA,NA,TRBJ2-5,TRBV5-5,15,CASSLGLDLLKTQYF,TGTGCCAGCAGCTTGGGACTAGACCTATTAAAGACCCAGTACTTC
TRBD1,many,TRBJ2-3,TRBV18,16,CASSPVGGPSTDTQYF,TGTGCCAGCTCACCGGTAGGGGGCCCTAGCACAGATACGCAGTATTTT
TRBD2,NA,TRBJ2-1,TRBV9,17,CASSVGSGGVSYNEQFF,TGTGCCAGCAGCGTAGGGAGCGGGGGAGTGTCCTACAATGAGCAGTTCTTC
TRBD2,NA,TRBJ2-7,TRBV20-1,14,CSARTGTSAYEQYF,TGCAGTGCTAGAACCGGGACTAGCGCCTACGAGCAGTACTTC
TRBD2,few,TRBJ2-1,TRBV20-1,17,CSARDPLTSGLGNEQFF,TGCAGTGCTAGAGATCCCCTGACTAGCGGGCTGGGCAATGAGCAGTTCTTC